Given below is one TCR beta chain in context. The sample belongs to a study of blood T cell repertoires in COVID-19. Study as a whole: The cDNA or gDNA used as material had been derived from T cells, B-cell-depleted T cells, or PBMCs.

This CDR3 has 13 residues. Trimming at V came to 6 bases and at J to 6 bases, leaving 6 bases not matched to a gene. Some clones are missing from TCRdb's copy, which holds only in-frame ones; the method was immunoSEQ multiplex PCR. The table lists 220,000 or so clones, roughly 89% of them singletons. Recovered status applied to Cohort 3 donors who had two consecutive negative PCRs. It also applied to those with clearance or with symptom resolution. The V gene is TRBV12-3 or TRBV12-4, the J gene TRBJ2-3, with TRBD2 matching 7 bases. Sequenced material: PBMCs or T cells enriched from blood (not recorded which). The receptor's source is a woman in her thirties or forties who had recovered from COVID-19. For the CDR3, the DNA is TGTGCCAGCAGACAAGCGGGAACCGATACGCAGTATTTT. The encoded protein is CASRQAGTDTQYF.